This TCR beta chain was identified in a study of T-cell memory formation after mild COVID-19. Deletions cut 3 bases from V and 4 bases from J, with 9 bases between. This CDR3 has 14 amino acids. The germline V gene has CDR1 SEHNR and CDR2 FQNEAQ (reference sequence). TCRdb reprocessed the 5' RACE reads with MiXCR, giving one entry per CDR3 protein. In the table there are over 250,000 distinct CDR3 sequences, less than 20% of which are singletons. The specimen was PBMCs or a T cell subset sorted from them (not recorded which). The receptor's source is a man younger than 35 who had mild COVID-19 (a few samples of this study predate the infection). Cell type and time point are not known. The V call is TRBV7-9, the J call TRBJ2-2; maybe TRBD1 (5 bases). The CDR3 is CASSFQGSTGELFF. DNA for the CDR3: TGTGCCAGCAGCTTTCAGGGAAGCACCGGGGAGCTGTTTTTT.